The sample holds a few counts of the clone carrying this TCR beta chain. The target antigen is unknown. This specimen comes from a study of type 1 regulatory T cells. CDR3 length: 15 residues. V dropped 6 bases and J dropped 5 bases, with 19 bases sitting between them. Germline CDR1 KGHSH, CDR2 LQKENI. TCRdb re-called the reads through MiXCR, storing one row per CDR3 protein. There are roughly 71,000 distinct CDR3 sequences in the sample; around 63% occur only once, and about 8% lies in the top ten. Specimen: cultured T cells, either the whole culture or a sorted T cell fraction (not recorded which). The subset is: Tr1-enriched cell product generated in vitro against host alloantigens. The sequence was obtained from a human donor in good health. The chain couples TRBV18 to TRBJ2-5; D tentatively fits TRBD1 or TRBD2 (6 bases each). The CDR3 protein is CASSLQGGNDETQYF. DNA of the CDR3: TGTGCCAGCTCCCTACAGGGCGGGAATGATGAGACCCAGTACTTC.